This T cell receptor beta chain was captured by sequencing in a study of blood T cell repertoires in COVID-19. Background on the study: Sources were T cells, B-cell-depleted T cells, or PBMCs; the material itself was cDNA or gDNA.

Original methodology: Estimated nucleated cell counts came from reference gene primer amplification. Only in-frame clones appear in the TCRdb table, and some are missing; sequencing was by immunoSEQ multiplex PCR. That table gives V, J and clone size, and the DNA gave D and trimming. The sample holds under 450,000 clones, 89% seen once. V lost 4 bases and J lost 4, with 14 bases in between. This CDR3 is 15 amino acids long. Germline V gene data show CDR1 as MNHNY and CDR2 as SVGAGI (reference sequence). Seattle patients were enrolled during active infection and followed longitudinally. Sequenced input: peripheral blood. The rearrangement uses TRBV6-6 and TRBJ1-5; D might be TRBD1 (6 bases). The source is a woman between 40 and 55 years old with COVID-19, enrolled during active disease. CDR3 coding DNA: TGTGCCAGCAGTTCTTTCGGGACAAGTAATCAGCCCCAGCATTTT. This translates into CASSSFGTSNQPQHF.